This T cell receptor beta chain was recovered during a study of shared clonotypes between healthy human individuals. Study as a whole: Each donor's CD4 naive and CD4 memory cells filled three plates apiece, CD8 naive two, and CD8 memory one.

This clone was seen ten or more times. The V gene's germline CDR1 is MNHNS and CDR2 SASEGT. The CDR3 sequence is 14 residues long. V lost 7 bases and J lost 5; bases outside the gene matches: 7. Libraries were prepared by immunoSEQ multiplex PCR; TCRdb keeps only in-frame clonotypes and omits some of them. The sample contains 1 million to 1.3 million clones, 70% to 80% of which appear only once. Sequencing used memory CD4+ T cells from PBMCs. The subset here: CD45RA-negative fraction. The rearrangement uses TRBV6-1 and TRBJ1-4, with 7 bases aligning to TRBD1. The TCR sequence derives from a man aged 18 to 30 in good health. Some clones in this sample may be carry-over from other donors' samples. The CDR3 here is CASITTGMNEKLFF. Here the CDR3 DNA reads TGTGCCAGCATCACGACAGGGATGAATGAAAAACTGTTTTTT.